This TCR beta chain stems from a study of post-analysis software for immune sequencing data. At the level of the study: Patients with relapsing-remitting, secondary progressive and progressive-relapsing multiple sclerosis courses were all represented.

Concerning this clonotype itself: Its antigen is as yet unknown.

CDR1 and CDR2 from the germline V gene are LGHDT and YNNKEL (reference sequence). The CDR3 length is 18 residues. Trimming removed 2 bases at V and 4 bases at J, with 23 bases between. Prepared TCR beta cDNA libraries contained unique molecular identifiers. TCRdb passed the PCR reads through MiXCR, listing each CDR3 protein once. This sample has hundreds of thousands of distinct CDR3 sequences; roughly 30% occur once, and the top ten carry approximately 0.6%. Study-level points and caveats: Patients used about 5 TRBV segments, including TRBV5-6, TRBV5-1 and TRBV20-1, more often than controls.

The sequence was collected from a girl under 18 with multiple sclerosis. This rearrangement joins TRBV3-1 to TRBJ1-2; weak D call: TRBD1 (6 bases). The sequencing input was blood. Written as DNA, the CDR3 is TGTGCCAGCAGCCAACAAGCGTTACATCCGGACAGAAGCTATGGCTACACCTTC. Protein product: CASSQQALHPDRSYGYTF.